This T cell receptor beta chain was sequenced during a study of T cells in Graves' hyperthyroidism and ophthalmopathy. Study-level points and caveats: A model built on 13 V-J features separated ophthalmopathy from stable hyperthyroidism. The model foresaw ophthalmopathy a median about 6.5 months prior to onset.

The source material, RNA transcripts, was used to amplify TCR beta CDR3 regions. A set of HTBI primers served as the primers for a first-round RT-PCR of the TCR CDR3. One entry per CDR3 protein, called by TCRdb with MiXCR from the multiplex PCR reads. The sample has 650,000 to 800,000 distinct CDR3 sequences; approximately 42% are singletons. CDR1 and CDR2 (germline): SQVTM, ANQGSEA. CDR3 size: 12 residues. The V end lost 7 bases, the J end lost 6 bases, and 16 bases lay between the germline ends. This clonotype showed up many times. Its antigen remains unknown. Exclusion followed for patients with uncontrolled infection, other autoimmune disease, pregnancy or lactation. Clinical symptoms, serum thyroxine, TRAb, thyroid ultrasound and orbital computed tomography established diagnosis.

This TCR derives from an adult man with Graves' disease, either hyperthyroidism or ophthalmopathy (not recorded which). The sequenced sample consisted of peripheral blood or thyroid tissue (not recorded which). This chain connects TRBV29-1 to TRBJ2-7; D is possibly TRBD1 or TRBD2 (5 bases each). The CDR3 nucleotides are TGCAGCGCGAGGCCGGGACGGGGCGAGCAGTACTTC. Protein sequence: CSARPGRGEQYF.